The entry that follows covers one T cell receptor (beta chain) sequence. This clone's antigen is unknown. There are no base qualities to consult, and no much larger clone falls within one base. The CDR3, cysteine through phenylalanine, is 12 amino acids long. Of the read, only the CDR3 DNA is kept; its 36 bases are in frame from base 1. Trimming takes 4 bases off V and 10 bases off J; junction bases not matched to a gene: 4. The germline V gene sets CDR1 to MNHEY and CDR2 to SVGAGI. The sample comes from a study of blood T cell repertoires in COVID-19 (dated by TCRdb to 2019 to 2021). Notes on the research overall: Samples from collaborators originated in the United States, Italy and Spain and spanned both the acute and convalescent phases of COVID-19. Deeply sampled blood TCRbeta repertoires from subjects exposed to, actively infected with, or recovered from COVID-19 were included in the dataset. Samples came from the ongoing ImmuneRACE study (first 160 participants) plus 1,254 subjects from 6 global collaborators. A de-identified subject ID, COVID-19 status, age in years and sex were almost always included in the sample metadata. The prospective study material was composed of cDNA or gDNA derived from T cells, B-cell-depleted T cells, or PBMCs. The repertoires were released in a freely available public database intended as a resource for research on the immune response to SARS-CoV-2. Where HLA class I and class II types were available, the types were taken from metadata supplied by the sample provider, not from assay-based typing. The full study reports these points: The amount of clinical and demographic metadata varied by source and participant and was provided uncurated.

TCRbeta CDR3 regions were amplified from genomic DNA by means of the immunoSEQ Assay, a bias-controlled multiplex PCR. For the original study's pipeline: Within the assay, amplification of reference gene primers was used to estimate how many nucleated cells each sample contained. To quantify the absolute abundance of each unique TCRbeta CDR3 rearrangement, sequence reads were collapsed and filtered. For each sample, productive Simpson clonality was calculated by taking the square root of Simpson's diversity index across productive rearrangements. TCRdb limited this immuneACCESS table to in-frame rearrangements with V and J called. A share of clones is missing; checked studies link under half to unresolved V genes, and the rest is unexplained. D and trimming come from the DNA, and the V and J calls and clone size come from that table. The sample includes fewer than 350,000 clones, with roughly 90% observed a single time. Just under 9.5% of the sample lies in the top ten.

The collaborating institutions used their own protocols to collect whole blood in K2EDTA tubes. For TCRbeta analysis, collaborator samples were shipped as frozen whole blood, as isolated PBMCs, or as DNA extracted from either sample type. The sample consisted of peripheral blood. The rearranged chain carries TRBV6-5 and TRBJ2-1; the central 7 bases match TRBD2. The receptor was derived from a man in his late teens or twenties with active or convalescent COVID-19. This receptor has the CDR3 CASSSTSVEQFF. The bases read TGTGCCAGCAGTTCCACTAGCGTCGAGCAGTTCTTC.